The present entry profiles one T cell receptor (beta chain) with its context. Germline values: CDR1 SEHNR, CDR2 FQNEAQ (reference sequence). The CDR3 has 14 residues. J gave up 6 bases and V 1 base, and 3 bases lay outside the gene matches. The method was immunoSEQ multiplex PCR; TCRdb's version includes in-frame clones alone and lacks a portion of them. The sample shows 40,000 to 50,000 clones, roughly 80% of them seen only once. This record belongs to a study of blood T cell repertoires in COVID-19. Study summary: Samples came from the United States, Italy and Spain, spanning acute and convalescent COVID-19. The cDNA or gDNA used as material had been derived from T cells, B-cell-depleted T cells, or PBMCs.

The J gene is TRBJ2-3, the V gene TRBV7-9, with TRBD1 matching 8 bases. Source material: peripheral blood. The source of this sequence is a man in his fifties with active COVID-19. CDR3 in amino acids: CASSLEQGADTQYF. Written as DNA, the CDR3 is TGTGCCAGCAGCTTAGAGCAGGGGGCGGATACGCAGTATTTT.